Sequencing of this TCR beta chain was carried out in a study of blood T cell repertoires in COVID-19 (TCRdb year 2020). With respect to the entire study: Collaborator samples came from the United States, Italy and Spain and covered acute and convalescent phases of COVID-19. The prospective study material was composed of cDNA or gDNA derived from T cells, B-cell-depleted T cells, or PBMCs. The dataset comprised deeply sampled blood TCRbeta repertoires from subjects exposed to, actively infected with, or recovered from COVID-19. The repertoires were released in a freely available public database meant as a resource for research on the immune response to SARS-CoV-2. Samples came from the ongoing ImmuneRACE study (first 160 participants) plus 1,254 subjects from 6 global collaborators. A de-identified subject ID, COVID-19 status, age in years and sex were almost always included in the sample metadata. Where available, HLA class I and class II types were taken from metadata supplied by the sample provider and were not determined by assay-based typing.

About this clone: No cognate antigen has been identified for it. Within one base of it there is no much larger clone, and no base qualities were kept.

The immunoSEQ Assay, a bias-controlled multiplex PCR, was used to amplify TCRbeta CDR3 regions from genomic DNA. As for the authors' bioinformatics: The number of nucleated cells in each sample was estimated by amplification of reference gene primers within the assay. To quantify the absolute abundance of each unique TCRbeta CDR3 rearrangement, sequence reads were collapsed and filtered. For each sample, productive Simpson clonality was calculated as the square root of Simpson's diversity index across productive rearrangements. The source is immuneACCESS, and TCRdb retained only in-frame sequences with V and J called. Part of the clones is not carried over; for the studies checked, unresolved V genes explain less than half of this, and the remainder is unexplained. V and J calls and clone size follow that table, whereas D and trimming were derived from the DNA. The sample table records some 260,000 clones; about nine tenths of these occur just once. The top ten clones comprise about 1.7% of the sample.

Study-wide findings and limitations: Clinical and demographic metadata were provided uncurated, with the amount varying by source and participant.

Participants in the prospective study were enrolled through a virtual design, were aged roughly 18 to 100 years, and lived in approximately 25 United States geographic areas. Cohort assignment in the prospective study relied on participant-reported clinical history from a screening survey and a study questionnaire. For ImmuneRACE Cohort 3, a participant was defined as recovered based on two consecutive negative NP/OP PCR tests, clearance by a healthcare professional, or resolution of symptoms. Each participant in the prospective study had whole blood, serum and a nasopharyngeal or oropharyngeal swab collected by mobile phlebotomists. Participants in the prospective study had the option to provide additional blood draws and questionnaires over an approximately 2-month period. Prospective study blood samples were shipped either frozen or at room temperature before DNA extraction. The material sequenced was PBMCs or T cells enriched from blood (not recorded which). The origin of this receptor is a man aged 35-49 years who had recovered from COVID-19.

The CDR3 region: CASSQDRGSYEQYF. The nucleotide sequence is given as TGCGCCAGCAGCCAAGATCGGGGATCCTACGAGCAGTACTTC. Rearrangement joined TRBV4-3 to TRBJ2-7, and possibly TRBD2, on 5 matching bases. CDR1 and CDR2 were assigned from the germline V gene as LGHNA and YSLEER. CDR3 length: 14 amino acids, cysteine to phenylalanine. The entry retains the CDR3 DNA only, 42 bases that are in frame from base 1. V is reduced by 0 bases and J by 1 base, leaving a spacing of 7 bases between them.